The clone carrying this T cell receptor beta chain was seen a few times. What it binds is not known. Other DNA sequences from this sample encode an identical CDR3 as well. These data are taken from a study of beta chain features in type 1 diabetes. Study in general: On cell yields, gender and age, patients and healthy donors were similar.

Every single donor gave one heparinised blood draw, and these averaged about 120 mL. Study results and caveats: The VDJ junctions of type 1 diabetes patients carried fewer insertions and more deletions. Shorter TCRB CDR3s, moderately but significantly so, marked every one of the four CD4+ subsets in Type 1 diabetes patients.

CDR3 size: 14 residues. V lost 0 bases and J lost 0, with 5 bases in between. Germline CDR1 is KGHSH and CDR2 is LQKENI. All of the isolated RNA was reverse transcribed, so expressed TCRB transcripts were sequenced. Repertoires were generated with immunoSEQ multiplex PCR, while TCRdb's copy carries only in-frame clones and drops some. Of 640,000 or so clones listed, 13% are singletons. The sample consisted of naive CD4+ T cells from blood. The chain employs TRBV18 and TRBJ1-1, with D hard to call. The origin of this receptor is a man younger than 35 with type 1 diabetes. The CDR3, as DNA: TGTGCCAGCTCACCACCGTCTGTGAACACTGAAGCTTTCTTT. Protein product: CASSPPSVNTEAFF.